A single sample is the source of the 17 T cell receptor beta chains below, sequenced in a study of T cells expressing NK-cell markers. TCRdb processed the 5' RACE reads again and assigns one entry to each CDR3 protein, with no DNA. This sample's clone table lists fewer than 550,000 distinct CDR3 sequences. The sequenced sample was blood T cells: a sorted CD56 or NKG2C T cell subset, CD4+ or CD8+ T cells, or bulk PBMC T cells (not recorded which). The receptors originated from a woman aged 45 to 65 in good health.

This chain joins TRBV29-1 and TRBJ2-3; the TRBD2 assignment by TCRdb is unverifiable without DNA. The CDR3 runs 12 residues. Germline values: CDR1 SQVTM, CDR2 ANQGSEA. CDR3 region: CSVVWGGDTQYF.

The chain uses TRBV9 and TRBJ2-3. Germline V gene lookup returns CDR1 SGDLS and CDR2 YYNGEE. The CDR3 is 14 residues long. The CDR3 loop is CASSVEASGDTQYF.

V is TRBV11-3 and J is TRBJ2-6; the TCRdb D gene call, TRBD1, has no DNA to confirm it. CDR1 is SGHNT and CDR2 is YENEEA in the germline V gene. This CDR3 has 17 amino acids. The CDR3 here is CASSPGEGSSGANVLTF.

The J gene is TRBJ2-7, the V gene TRBV5-5; TCRdb's D call, TRBD2, is unchecked because there is no DNA. Per the germline V gene, CDR1 is SGHKS and CDR2 is YYEKEE (reference sequence). The CDR3 has 15 residues. CDR3 region: CASSLGSEGRGEQYF.

The chain joins TRBV11-2 to TRBJ2-2; TCRdb reports TRBD1, a call that lacks DNA to check it against. Germline V gene data show CDR1 as SGHAT and CDR2 as FQNNGV. This CDR3 region has 15 residues. This CDR3 is CASSLHQGATGELFF.

The chain has TRBV29-1 and TRBJ2-3; the D call from TCRdb, TRBD1, cannot be confirmed without DNA. CDR1 and CDR2 (germline): SQVTM, ANQGSEA. CDR3 size: 12 residues. The CDR3 sequence: CSSGATTDTQYF.

This chain links TRBV21-1 with TRBJ1-4. TRBV21-1 is designated a pseudogene. This CDR3 comprises 12 residues. CDR3 protein: CASSRRSEKLFF.

The rearrangement uses TRBV5-6 and TRBJ2-2; lacking DNA, the TRBD1 call made by TCRdb goes unchecked. Germline V gives CDR1 SGHDT, CDR2 YYEEEE. This CDR3 spans 16 amino acids. This CDR3 reads CASSSPSDRGIGELFF.

The chain employs TRBV24-1 and TRBJ2-5. The CDR3 is 14 residues long. The germline CDR1 and CDR2 sequences are KGHDR and SFDVKD. CDR3: CATSDWPIAETQYF.

V usage is TRBV12-3 or TRBV12-4 and J usage is TRBJ2-1; there is no DNA to check the TCRdb D call of TRBD2. The CDR3 extends over 12 amino acids. CDR3: CASTWDFLEQFF.

The chain employs TRBV2 and TRBJ1-4; lacking DNA, the TRBD1 call made by TCRdb goes unchecked. Germline V gives CDR1 SNHLY, CDR2 FYNNEI. The CDR3 runs to 12 residues. CDR3 sequence reads: CASRTEGIKLFF.

The rearrangement links TRBV19 to TRBJ2-2; TCRdb's D call of TRBD2 is untestable without DNA. Germline CDR1 reads LNHDA; CDR2 reads SQIVND (reference sequence). The CDR3 length is 18 residues. CDR3 sequence: CASSITGRAVRNTGELFF.

The gene calls are TRBV20-1 and TRBJ2-7. This CDR3 is built from 14 residues. Looked up from germline, CDR1 is DFQATT and CDR2 is SNEGSKA (reference sequence). Here the CDR3 reads CSARRPSQVYEQYF.

The chain links TRBV7-9 to TRBJ2-3; TCRdb's D gene call, TRBD1, goes unchecked for lack of DNA. Germline V gene sequence: CDR1 SEHNR, CDR2 FQNEAQ (reference sequence). The CDR3 sequence is 14 residues long. The CDR3 is CASNSRDRFETQYF.

The rearrangement uses TRBV5-1 and TRBJ2-3; absent DNA, TCRdb's TRBD1 call cannot be checked. CDR3 length: 14 residues. In germline, CDR1 is SGHRS, CDR2 YFSETQ. CDR3 sequence: CASKTGQLTDTQYF.

CDR3 protein: CASSLEGQPLYGYTF. The V gene is TRBV11-2, the J gene TRBJ1-2; TCRdb names TRBD1, which stays unverified in the absence of DNA. The germline gives CDR1 SGHAT, CDR2 FQNNGV. The CDR3 length is 15 residues.

This sequence joins TRBV20-1 and TRBJ1-1. The CDR3 runs to 14 residues. Looked up from germline, CDR1 is DFQATT and CDR2 is SNEGSKA (reference sequence). The CDR3 reads CSALGGGQYAEAFF.